This T cell receptor beta chain is from a study of OX40 agonist ivuxolimab in advanced cancers. Whole-study context: Patients were dosed intravenously with ivuxolimab at 0.01 to 10 mg/kg every 2 weeks.

Whole-study findings and limits: Normalized T-cell clonal expansion was also low in some nonresponders. With doses of 0.1 to 3.0 mg/kg, CD4+ and CD8+ blood T cells had undergone clonal expansion by week 6. On average, CD8+ T cells had more expanded clones than CD4+.

V was cut by 2 bases and J by 1 base, with 12 bases left in between. This CDR3 is 16 amino acids long. Looked up from germline, CDR1 is LNHDA and CDR2 is SQIVND (reference sequence). TCRdb keeps only in-frame clones here, not all; method: immunoSEQ multiplex PCR. The data show more than 60,000 clones, with about four fifths seen just once and around 4.5% held by the top ten. Only one count was recorded for this clone. The antigen is undetermined. The V call is TRBV19, the J call TRBJ1-3; weak D call: TRBD1 (6 bases). The sample here was CD4+ or CD8+ T cells sorted from blood, taken in a trial of the OX40 agonist ivuxolimab. This clonotype was obtained from an adult with an advanced solid tumor such as melanoma, head and neck, liver or kidney cancer. DNA of the CDR3: TGTGCCAGTAGTATATCTCGGACAGATTCTGGAAACACCATATATTTT. Protein product: CASSISRTDSGNTIYF.